Listed below are T cell receptor beta chains from one sample, sequenced in a study of blood T cell repertoires in COVID-19. The data were produced by immunoSEQ multiplex PCR, yet TCRdb's version contains in-frame clones alone and is incomplete. The sample includes about 100,000 clones, roughly 86% of them seen just once. The sample consisted of peripheral blood. Source of these receptors: a woman aged 55-70 years with acute or convalescent COVID-19. Both conserved end residues are trimmed from each CDR3. Each record gives: J gene, clone size, V gene, CDR3 protein. Expanded clones are given a class, and other clones once, few, many or no size at all.

J gene: TRBJ2-3
clone size: NA
V gene: TRBV15
CDR3 protein: ATSRDTGGPSRNTQY

J gene: TRBJ1-3
clone size: few
V gene: TRBV2
CDR3 protein: ASRTDSGNTIY

J gene: TRBJ1-2
clone size: NA
V gene: TRBV6-5
CDR3 protein: ASKETAAVNGYT

J gene: TRBJ2-1
clone size: NA
V gene: TRBV6-6
CDR3 protein: AAVAGLSYNEQF

J gene: TRBJ1-1
clone size: once
V gene: TRBV29-1
CDR3 protein: SVVPDTEAF

J gene: TRBJ2-1
clone size: NA
V gene: TRBV7-3
CDR3 protein: ASSLPGRNEQF

J gene: TRBJ1-5
clone size: NA
V gene: TRBV6-1
CDR3 protein: ASSEGTDQPQH

J gene: TRBJ2-7
clone size: NA
V gene: TRBV28
CDR3 protein: ASSSGALSYEQY

J gene: TRBJ2-2
clone size: NA
V gene: TRBV6-5
CDR3 protein: ASSGGVASTGELF

J gene: TRBJ1-2
clone size: NA
V gene: TRBV5-4
CDR3 protein: ASSPWDRRPYGYT

J gene: TRBJ2-2
clone size: NA
V gene: TRBV19
CDR3 protein: ASYPGQGVTGELF

J gene: TRBJ2-1
clone size: NA
V gene: TRBV12-3/TRBV12-4
CDR3 protein: ASRFRGLDEQF

J gene: TRBJ2-5
clone size: NA
V gene: TRBV5-1
CDR3 protein: ASSSLAGVRETQY

J gene: TRBJ2-3
clone size: NA
V gene: TRBV5-4
CDR3 protein: ASSLAGSAGDTQY

J gene: TRBJ2-2
clone size: NA
V gene: TRBV19
CDR3 protein: ASRKDRDITGELF

J gene: TRBJ1-3
clone size: NA
V gene: TRBV18
CDR3 protein: ASSPPTLGSGNTIY

J gene: TRBJ1-5
clone size: few
V gene: TRBV4-1
CDR3 protein: ASSQDEQGNQPQH

J gene: TRBJ2-7
clone size: NA
V gene: TRBV15
CDR3 protein: ATSRRGLAASYEQY

J gene: TRBJ1-5
clone size: NA
V gene: TRBV5-1
CDR3 protein: ASSRTVNQPQH

J gene: TRBJ1-1
clone size: NA
V gene: TRBV7-9
CDR3 protein: ASSSRQGQNTEAF

J gene: TRBJ2-1
clone size: NA
V gene: TRBV9
CDR3 protein: ASSPSGFQYNEQF

J gene: TRBJ1-2
clone size: NA
V gene: TRBV6-5
CDR3 protein: ASSPPGQGYGYT

J gene: TRBJ2-2
clone size: NA
V gene: TRBV7-3
CDR3 protein: ASSIGTANTGELF

J gene: TRBJ2-2
clone size: NA
V gene: TRBV18
CDR3 protein: ASSLQREITGELF

J gene: TRBJ2-5
clone size: once
V gene: TRBV19
CDR3 protein: ASRSLAGGLGETQY

J gene: TRBJ2-1
clone size: NA
V gene: TRBV3-1/TRBV3-2
CDR3 protein: ASSQNSGPNNEQF

J gene: TRBJ1-1
clone size: NA
V gene: TRBV3-1/TRBV3-2
CDR3 protein: ASSQVNTRTSEAF

J gene: TRBJ1-5
clone size: NA
V gene: TRBV7-8
CDR3 protein: ASSLAGATGPQH

J gene: TRBJ2-1
clone size: NA
V gene: TRBV5-1
CDR3 protein: ASSPGLAGEGEQF

J gene: TRBJ2-1
clone size: NA
V gene: TRBV5-1
CDR3 protein: ASSLSGGESNEQF

J gene: TRBJ2-1
clone size: NA
V gene: TRBV5-1
CDR3 protein: ASNPHGTSGRGYNEQF

J gene: TRBJ2-7
clone size: NA
V gene: TRBV7-6
CDR3 protein: ASSLLTGAEEQY

J gene: TRBJ2-1
clone size: NA
V gene: TRBV5-1
CDR3 protein: ASRRDPTYNEQF

J gene: TRBJ1-1
clone size: NA
V gene: TRBV6-5
CDR3 protein: ASSYMRSARAF

J gene: TRBJ1-5
clone size: NA
V gene: TRBV6-5
CDR3 protein: ASRHRGQGNQPQH

J gene: TRBJ2-1
clone size: once
V gene: TRBV5-5
CDR3 protein: ASSVGTSGKLGEQF

J gene: TRBJ2-7
clone size: NA
V gene: TRBV28
CDR3 protein: ASSLNPRTGFTYEQY

J gene: TRBJ1-4
clone size: NA
V gene: TRBV19
CDR3 protein: ASNSGLTGSEKLF

J gene: TRBJ2-3
clone size: NA
V gene: TRBV7-8
CDR3 protein: ASSQPSGGDTQY

J gene: TRBJ1-1
clone size: NA
V gene: TRBV2
CDR3 protein: ASSASGAGAEAF

J gene: TRBJ2-1
clone size: once
V gene: TRBV18
CDR3 protein: ASSRLAAYNEQF

J gene: TRBJ1-1
clone size: NA
V gene: TRBV24-1
CDR3 protein: ATSDYTGLEAF

J gene: TRBJ1-2
clone size: once
V gene: TRBV18
CDR3 protein: ASSPGTGGYYGYT

J gene: TRBJ1-1
clone size: NA
V gene: TRBV27
CDR3 protein: ASRLRDRDTEAF

J gene: TRBJ2-7
clone size: NA
V gene: TRBV12-3/TRBV12-4
CDR3 protein: ASSDQGFEQY

J gene: TRBJ1-2
clone size: NA
V gene: TRBV5-6
CDR3 protein: ASSLDGVQHGYT

J gene: TRBJ2-1
clone size: NA
V gene: TRBV28
CDR3 protein: ASSLKPERGRNEQF

J gene: TRBJ1-2
clone size: NA
V gene: TRBV29-1
CDR3 protein: SVSAGSYGYT

J gene: TRBJ2-7
clone size: NA
V gene: TRBV11-2
CDR3 protein: ASSLIQGAYEQY

J gene: TRBJ2-7
clone size: few
V gene: TRBV6-5
CDR3 protein: ASRAGTGSSYEQY

J gene: TRBJ2-5
clone size: NA
V gene: TRBV24-1
CDR3 protein: ATSDPGQATQY

J gene: TRBJ2-5
clone size: NA
V gene: TRBV19
CDR3 protein: ASSRSGTGGRETQY

J gene: TRBJ1-2
clone size: NA
V gene: TRBV30
CDR3 protein: AWSVGQGRYT

J gene: TRBJ1-6
clone size: few
V gene: TRBV30
CDR3 protein: AWTRDRVNSPLH

J gene: TRBJ2-1
clone size: NA
V gene: TRBV27
CDR3 protein: ASSPIPIAGAYNEQF

J gene: TRBJ2-3
clone size: NA
V gene: TRBV27
CDR3 protein: ASSALSQGTQY

J gene: TRBJ2-7
clone size: NA
V gene: TRBV6-6
CDR3 protein: ASRINRPGSTYEQY

J gene: TRBJ1-4
clone size: few
V gene: TRBV9
CDR3 protein: ASSGQGGNEKLF

J gene: TRBJ2-3
clone size: NA
V gene: TRBV3-1/TRBV3-2
CDR3 protein: ASSQTREGDTQY

J gene: TRBJ2-5
clone size: NA
V gene: TRBV28
CDR3 protein: AIRGAGREETQY